This paragraph covers one T cell receptor (beta chain) sequence. The target antigen is unknown. The data were taken from a study of cytomegalovirus exposure and HLA in healthy donors. Study information: The 650 to 850 first-cohort repertoires and the 95 to 150 validation repertoires shared the same platform, a later analysis reported. The study's findings and limits: A subsequent analysis found that TCR clusters from the first cohort also tended to co-occur in the roughly 120 validation repertoires, with approximately 95% of cluster scores above 0. Reported results showed that the classifier diagnosed cytomegalovirus status with high specificity and sensitivity.

The V gene's germline CDR1 is MNHEY and CDR2 SMNVEV (reference sequence). Trimming cost V 1 base and J 3 bases, with 6 bases left between them. The CDR3 covers 13 residues. Libraries were prepared by immunoSEQ multiplex PCR; TCRdb keeps only in-frame clonotypes and omits some of them. The table has around 130,000 clones, roughly 90% seen once. This chain uses TRBV27 with TRBJ1-1, with unresolved D. This sequence originates from a man aged 25 to 40 in good health and CMV-seronegative. Material: PBMCs. Here the CDR3 DNA reads TGTGCCAGCAGTTTATGGGCCTACACTGAAGCTTTCTTT. Protein product: CASSLWAYTEAFF.